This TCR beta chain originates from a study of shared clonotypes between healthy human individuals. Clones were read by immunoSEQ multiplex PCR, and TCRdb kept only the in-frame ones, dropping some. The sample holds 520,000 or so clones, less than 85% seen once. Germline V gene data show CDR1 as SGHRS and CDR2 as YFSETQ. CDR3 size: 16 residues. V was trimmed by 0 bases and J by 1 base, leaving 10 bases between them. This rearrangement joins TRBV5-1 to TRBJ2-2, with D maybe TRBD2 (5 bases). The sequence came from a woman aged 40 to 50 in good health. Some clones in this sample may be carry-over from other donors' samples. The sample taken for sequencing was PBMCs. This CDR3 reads CASSLDGSGNTGELFF. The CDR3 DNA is TGCGCCAGCAGCTTGGATGGGAGTGGGAACACCGGGGAGCTGTTTTTT.